This paragraph reports one TCR beta chain. Its target is not known. The data originate from a study of cytomegalovirus exposure and HLA in healthy donors. Study-level findings and limits: In a later analysis, a genetic analysis reported fewer productive-TCR N-insertions in an Asian-associated ancestry cluster than the cohort average. After further analysis at a later stage, roughly 16,000 TCR beta sequences were associated with HLA alleles at 0.05 false discovery rate.

The CDR3 contains 18 residues. V dropped 8 bases and J dropped 6 bases, with 29 bases sitting between them. CDR1 and CDR2 from the germline V gene are LNHDA and SQIVND (reference sequence). Primers included in the PCR were 60 Vbeta and 13 Jbeta primers. The protocol was immunoSEQ multiplex PCR, while the TCRdb copy is restricted to in-frame clones and leaves out a portion. The profile covers 80,000 to 95,000 clones, with about 74% appearing a single time and roughly 16% taken by the ten largest. V and J are TRBV19 and TRBJ1-5; possible D gene TRBD1, 5 bases. The TCR was taken from a woman aged 45-65 years in good health and CMV-seropositive. The sequencing sample was made of PBMCs. The CDR3: CASGHRSGSPSSAQPQHF. The CDR3 DNA follows: TGTGCCAGTGGACACCGCTCAGGGTCCCCCTCCTCCGCTCAGCCCCAGCATTTT.